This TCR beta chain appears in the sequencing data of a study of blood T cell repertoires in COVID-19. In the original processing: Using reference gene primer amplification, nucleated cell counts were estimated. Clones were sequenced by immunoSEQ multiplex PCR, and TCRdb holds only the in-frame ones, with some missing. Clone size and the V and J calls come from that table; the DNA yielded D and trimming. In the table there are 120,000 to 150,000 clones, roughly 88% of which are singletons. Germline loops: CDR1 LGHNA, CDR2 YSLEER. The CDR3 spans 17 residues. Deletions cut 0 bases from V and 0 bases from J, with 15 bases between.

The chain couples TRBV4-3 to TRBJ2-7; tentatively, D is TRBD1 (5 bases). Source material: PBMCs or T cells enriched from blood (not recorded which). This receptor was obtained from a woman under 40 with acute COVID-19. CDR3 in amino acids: CASSQDLAGISSYEQYF. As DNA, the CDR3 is TGCGCCAGCAGCCAAGATCTTGCAGGGATCAGCTCCTACGAGCAGTACTTC.